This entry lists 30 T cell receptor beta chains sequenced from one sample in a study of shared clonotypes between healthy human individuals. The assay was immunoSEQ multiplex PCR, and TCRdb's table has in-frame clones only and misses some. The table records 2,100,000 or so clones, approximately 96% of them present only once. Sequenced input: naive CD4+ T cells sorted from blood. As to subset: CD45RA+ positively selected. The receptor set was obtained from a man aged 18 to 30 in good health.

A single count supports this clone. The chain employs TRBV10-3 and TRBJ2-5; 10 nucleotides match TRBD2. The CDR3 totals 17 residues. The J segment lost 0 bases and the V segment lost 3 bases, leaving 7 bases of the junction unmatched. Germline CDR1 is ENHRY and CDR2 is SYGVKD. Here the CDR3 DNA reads TGTGCCATCAGTGAAGGGTCCGGGACTAGCGACCAAGAGACCCAGTACTTC. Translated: CAISEGSGTSDQETQYF.

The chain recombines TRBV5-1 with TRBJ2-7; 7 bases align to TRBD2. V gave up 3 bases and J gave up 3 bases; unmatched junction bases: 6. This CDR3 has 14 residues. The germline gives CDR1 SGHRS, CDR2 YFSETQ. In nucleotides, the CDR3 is TGCGCCAGCAGCTACGGGGGGATGAACTACGAGCAGTACTTC. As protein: CASSYGGMNYEQYF.

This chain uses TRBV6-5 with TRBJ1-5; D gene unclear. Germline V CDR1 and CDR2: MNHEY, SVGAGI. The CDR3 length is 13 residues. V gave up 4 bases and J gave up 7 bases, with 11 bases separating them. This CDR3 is CASSFRLNQPQHF. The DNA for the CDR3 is TGTGCCAGCAGTTTCAGACTGAACCAGCCCCAGCATTTT.

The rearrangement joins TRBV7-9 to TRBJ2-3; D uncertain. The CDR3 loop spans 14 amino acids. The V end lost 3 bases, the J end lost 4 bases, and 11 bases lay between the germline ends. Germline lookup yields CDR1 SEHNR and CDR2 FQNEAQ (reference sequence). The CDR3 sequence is CASSFVGKADTQYF. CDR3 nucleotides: TGTGCCAGCAGCTTCGTAGGGAAGGCAGATACGCAGTATTTT.

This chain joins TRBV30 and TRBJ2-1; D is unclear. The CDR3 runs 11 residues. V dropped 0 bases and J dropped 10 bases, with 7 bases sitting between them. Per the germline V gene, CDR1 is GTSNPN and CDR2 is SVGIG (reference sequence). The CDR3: CAWSVAYEQFF. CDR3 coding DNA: TGTGCCTGGAGTGTAGCCTACGAGCAGTTCTTC.

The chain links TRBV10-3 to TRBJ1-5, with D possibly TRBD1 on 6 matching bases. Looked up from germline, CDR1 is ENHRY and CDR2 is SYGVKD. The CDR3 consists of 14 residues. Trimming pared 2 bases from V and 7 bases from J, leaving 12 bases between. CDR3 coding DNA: TGTGCCATCAGTGAGACAGGGACAAGCCAGCCCCAGCATTTT. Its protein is CAISETGTSQPQHF.

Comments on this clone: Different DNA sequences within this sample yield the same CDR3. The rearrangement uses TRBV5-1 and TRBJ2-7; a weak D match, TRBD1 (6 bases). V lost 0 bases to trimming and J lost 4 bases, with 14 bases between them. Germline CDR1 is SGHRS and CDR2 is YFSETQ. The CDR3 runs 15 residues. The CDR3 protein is CASSLGGRGGYEQYF. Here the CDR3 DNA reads TGCGCCAGCAGCTTGGGGGGGCGAGGAGGATACGAGCAGTACTTC.

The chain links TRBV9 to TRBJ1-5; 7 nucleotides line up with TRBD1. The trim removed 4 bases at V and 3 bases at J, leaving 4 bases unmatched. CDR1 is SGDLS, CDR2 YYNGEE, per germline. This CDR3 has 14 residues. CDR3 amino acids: CASSTGQFNQPQHF. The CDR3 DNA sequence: TGTGCCAGCAGCACGGGACAGTTCAATCAGCCCCAGCATTTT.

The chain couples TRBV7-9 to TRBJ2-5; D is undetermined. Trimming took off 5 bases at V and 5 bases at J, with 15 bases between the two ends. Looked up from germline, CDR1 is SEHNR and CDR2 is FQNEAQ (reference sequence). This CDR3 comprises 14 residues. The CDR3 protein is CASSKDLNRETQYF. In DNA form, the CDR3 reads TGTGCCAGCAGCAAGGACCTAAATCGGGAGACCCAGTACTTC.

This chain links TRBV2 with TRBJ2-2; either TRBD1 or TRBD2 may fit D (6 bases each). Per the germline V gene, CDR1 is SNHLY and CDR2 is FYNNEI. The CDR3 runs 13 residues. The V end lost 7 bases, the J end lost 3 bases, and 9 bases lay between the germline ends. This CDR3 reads CASMEGDTGELFF. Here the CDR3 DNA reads TGTGCCAGCATGGAGGGGGACACCGGGGAGCTGTTTTTT.

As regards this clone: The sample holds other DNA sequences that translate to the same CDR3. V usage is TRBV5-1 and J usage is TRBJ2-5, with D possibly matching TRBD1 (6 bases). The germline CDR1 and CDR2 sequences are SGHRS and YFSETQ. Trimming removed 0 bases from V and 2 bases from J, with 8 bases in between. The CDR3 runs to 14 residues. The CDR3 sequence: CASSLGGTQETQYF. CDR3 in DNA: TGCGCCAGCAGCTTGGGGGGGACACAAGAGACCCAGTACTTC.

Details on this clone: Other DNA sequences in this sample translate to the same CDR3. The CDR3 sequence is CASSYSGETQYF. In DNA form, the CDR3 reads TGTGCCAGCAGTTACTCGGGCGAGACCCAGTACTTC. V usage is TRBV6-5 and J usage is TRBJ2-5; D unresolved. This CDR3 has 12 amino acids. Per the germline V gene, CDR1 is MNHEY and CDR2 is SVGAGI. Trimming removed 0 bases at V and 5 bases at J, with 4 bases between.

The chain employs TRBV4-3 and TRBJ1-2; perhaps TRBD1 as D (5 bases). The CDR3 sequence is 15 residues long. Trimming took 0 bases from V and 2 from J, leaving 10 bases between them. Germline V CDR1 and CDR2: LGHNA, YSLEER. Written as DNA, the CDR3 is TGCGCCAGCAGCCAAGATCCGGGGGGGAACTATGGCTACACCTTC. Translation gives CASSQDPGGNYGYTF.

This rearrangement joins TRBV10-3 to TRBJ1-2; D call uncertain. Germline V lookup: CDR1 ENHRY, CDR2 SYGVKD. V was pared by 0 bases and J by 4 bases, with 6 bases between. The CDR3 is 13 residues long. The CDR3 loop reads CAISESTAYGYTF. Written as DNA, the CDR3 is TGTGCCATCAGTGAGTCGACGGCCTATGGCTACACCTTC.

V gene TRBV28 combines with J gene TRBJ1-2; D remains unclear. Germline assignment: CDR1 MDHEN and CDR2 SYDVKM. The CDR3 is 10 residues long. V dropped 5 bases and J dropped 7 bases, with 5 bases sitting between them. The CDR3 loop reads CASSKVGYTF. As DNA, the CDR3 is TGTGCCAGCAGTAAGGTTGGCTACACCTTC.

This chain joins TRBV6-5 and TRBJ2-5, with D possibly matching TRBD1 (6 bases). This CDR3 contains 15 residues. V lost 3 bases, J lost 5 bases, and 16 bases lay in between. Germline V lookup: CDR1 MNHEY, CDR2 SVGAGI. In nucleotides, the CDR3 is TGTGCCAGCAGTTATTATTCAAGGGGGTATGAGACCCAGTACTTC. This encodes CASSYYSRGYETQYF.

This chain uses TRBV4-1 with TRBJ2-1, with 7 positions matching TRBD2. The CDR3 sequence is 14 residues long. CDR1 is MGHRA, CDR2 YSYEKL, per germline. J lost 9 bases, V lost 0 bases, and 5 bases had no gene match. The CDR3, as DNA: TGCGCCAGCAGCCAAGATGGTGGGGGGGGTGAGCAGTTCTTC. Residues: CASSQDGGGGEQFF.

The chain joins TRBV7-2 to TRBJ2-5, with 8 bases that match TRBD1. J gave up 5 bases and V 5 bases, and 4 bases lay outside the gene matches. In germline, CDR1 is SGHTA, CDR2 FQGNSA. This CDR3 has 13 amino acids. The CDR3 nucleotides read TGTGCCAGCAGCCGACAGGGGCCGGAGACCCAGTACTTC. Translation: CASSRQGPETQYF.

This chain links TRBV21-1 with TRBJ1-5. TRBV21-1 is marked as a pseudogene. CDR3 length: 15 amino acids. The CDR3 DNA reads TGTGCCAGCAGCCGTGGATCGGGCCACGATCAGCCCCAGCATTTT. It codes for CASSRGSGHDQPQHF.

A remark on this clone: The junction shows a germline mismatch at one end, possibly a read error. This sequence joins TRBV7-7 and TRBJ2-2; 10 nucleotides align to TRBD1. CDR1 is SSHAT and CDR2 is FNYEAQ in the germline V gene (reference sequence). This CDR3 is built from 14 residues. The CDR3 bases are TGTGCTAGCAGCCGGGACAGGGGTTCCGGGGAGCTGTTTTTT. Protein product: CASSRDRGSGELFF.

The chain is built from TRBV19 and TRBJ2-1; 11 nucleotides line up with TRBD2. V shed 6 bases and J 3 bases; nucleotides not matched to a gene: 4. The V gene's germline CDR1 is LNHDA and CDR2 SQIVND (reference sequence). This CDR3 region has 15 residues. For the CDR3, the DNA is TGTGCCAGTAGCGAGACTAGCGGGAACTACAATGAGCAGTTCTTC. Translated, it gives CASSETSGNYNEQFF.

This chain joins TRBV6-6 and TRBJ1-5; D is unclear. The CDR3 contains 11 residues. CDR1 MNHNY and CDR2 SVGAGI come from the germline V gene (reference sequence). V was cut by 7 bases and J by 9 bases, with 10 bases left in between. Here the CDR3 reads CASTVEGPQHF. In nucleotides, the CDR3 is TGTGCCAGCACTGTCGAGGGGCCCCAGCATTTT.

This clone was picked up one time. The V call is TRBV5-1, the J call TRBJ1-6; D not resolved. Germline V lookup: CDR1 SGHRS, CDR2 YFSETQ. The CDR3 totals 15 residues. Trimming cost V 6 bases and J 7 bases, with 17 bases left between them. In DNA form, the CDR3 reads TGCGCCAGCACCTCACATGGAGGGCCGAATTCACCCCTCCACTTT. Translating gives CASTSHGGPNSPLHF.

Here the CDR3 DNA reads TGTGCCTGGGACAACGGAGGAAGGAGTTCACCCCTCCACTTT. Translation gives CAWDNGGRSSPLHF. The chain recombines TRBV30 with TRBJ1-6; no clear D. Deletions cut 5 bases from V and 9 bases from J, with 17 bases between. This CDR3 spans 14 amino acids. Germline-derived CDR1 and CDR2 are GTSNPN and SVGIG (reference sequence).

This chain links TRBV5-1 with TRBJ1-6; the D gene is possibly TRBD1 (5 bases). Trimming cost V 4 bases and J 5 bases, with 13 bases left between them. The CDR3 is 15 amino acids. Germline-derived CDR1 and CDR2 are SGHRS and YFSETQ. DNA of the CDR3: TGCGCCAGCAGCCGACGGGACCCCGATAATTCACCCCTCCACTTT. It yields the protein CASSRRDPDNSPLHF.

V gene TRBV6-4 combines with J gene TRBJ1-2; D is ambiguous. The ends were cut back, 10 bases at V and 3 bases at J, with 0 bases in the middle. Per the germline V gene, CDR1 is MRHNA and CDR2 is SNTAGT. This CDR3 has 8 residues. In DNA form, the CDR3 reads TGTGCCAACTATGGCTACACCTTC. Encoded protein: CANYGYTF.

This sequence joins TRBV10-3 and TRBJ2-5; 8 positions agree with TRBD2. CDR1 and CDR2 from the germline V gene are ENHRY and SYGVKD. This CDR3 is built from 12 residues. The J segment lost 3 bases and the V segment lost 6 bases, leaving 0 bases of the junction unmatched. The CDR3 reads CAISGREETQYF. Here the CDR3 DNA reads TGTGCCATCAGCGGGAGGGAAGAGACCCAGTACTTC.

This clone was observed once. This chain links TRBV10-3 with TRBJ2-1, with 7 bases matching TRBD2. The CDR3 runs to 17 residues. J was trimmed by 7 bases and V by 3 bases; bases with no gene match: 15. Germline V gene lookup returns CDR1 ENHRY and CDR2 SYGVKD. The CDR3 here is CAISDHTSATSYNEQFF. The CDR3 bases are TGTGCCATCAGTGACCATACTAGCGCCACTAGTTATAATGAGCAGTTCTTC.

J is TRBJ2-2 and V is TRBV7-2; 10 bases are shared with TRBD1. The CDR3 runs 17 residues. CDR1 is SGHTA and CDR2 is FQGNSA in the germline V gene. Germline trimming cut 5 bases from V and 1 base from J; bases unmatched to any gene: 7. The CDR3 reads CASSRTRDRGNTGELFF. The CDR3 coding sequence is TGTGCCAGCAGCCGAACTCGGGACAGGGGGAACACCGGGGAGCTGTTTTTT. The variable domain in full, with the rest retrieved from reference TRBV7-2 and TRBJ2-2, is GAGVSQSPSNKVTEKGKDVELRCDPISGHTALYWYRQSLGQGLEFLIYFQGNSAPDKSGLPSDRFSAERTGGSVSTLTIQRTQQEDSAVYLCASSRTRDRGNTGELFFGEGSRLTVL.

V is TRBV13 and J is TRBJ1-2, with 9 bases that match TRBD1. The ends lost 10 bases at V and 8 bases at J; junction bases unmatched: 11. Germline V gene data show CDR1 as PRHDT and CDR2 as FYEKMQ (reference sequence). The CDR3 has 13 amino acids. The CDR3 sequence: CATRLQGARGYTF. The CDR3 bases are TGTGCCACCCGGTTACAGGGGGCGAGGGGCTACACCTTC.